Listed here are 25 T cell receptor beta chains from one sample, sequenced in a study of sequential checkpoint blockade in melanoma. The treatment was: randomized to nivolumab then ipilimumab (arm A) or the reverse (arm B). Measured with immunoSEQ multiplex PCR; TCRdb has only the in-frame clones, and not every one. The sample comprises under 45,000 clones, just under 85% of which are singletons, and less than 7% rests with the top ten. The sample here was CD8+ T cells sorted from blood (inferred from file names), taken from a patient given nivolumab and ipilimumab in sequence. These receptors came from a human donor with melanoma.

This chain connects TRBV28 to TRBJ2-3; 7 bases match TRBD2. Unmatched junction bases numbered 6, after V lost 5 bases and J lost 1 base. Germline CDR1 is MDHEN and CDR2 is SYDVKM. The CDR3 covers 15 residues. The chain's CDR3 is CASSPSSGGTDTQYF. The CDR3 DNA follows: TGTGCCAGCAGTCCGTCTAGCGGAGGCACAGATACGCAGTATTTT.

The J gene is TRBJ1-1, the V gene TRBV4-1, with D possibly TRBD1 on 5 matching bases. The V end was cut by 0 bases, the J end by 5 bases, with 13 bases between. Germline assignment: CDR1 MGHRA and CDR2 YSYEKL. CDR3 length: 15 residues. The CDR3 nucleotides are TGCGCCAGCAGCCAAGACCCGGGGCGGGGAACTGAAGCTTTCTTT. It is translated as CASSQDPGRGTEAFF.

The chain is built from TRBV4-1 and TRBJ2-5, with D perhaps matching TRBD2 (5 bases). The last part of the DNA fits TRBJ2-7 better; the J call may be wrong. CDR1 is MGHRA and CDR2 is YSYEKL in the germline V gene. The CDR3 spans 15 residues. Written as DNA, the CDR3 is TGCGCCAGCAGCCAAGAAGAGCTAGCTGGGTACGAGCAGTACTTC. Residues: CASSQEELAGYEQYF.

The chain links TRBV27 to TRBJ1-5; perhaps TRBD1 as D (5 bases). CDR1 and CDR2 from the germline V gene are MNHEY and SMNVEV (reference sequence). The length of the CDR3 is 12 residues. V was pared by 5 bases and J by 4 bases, with 6 bases between. CDR3: CASSRGNQPQHF. The CDR3 DNA is TGTGCCAGCAGTAGGGGAAATCAGCCCCAGCATTTT.

V is TRBV13 and J is TRBJ1-2; TRBD1 agrees at 11 bases. CDR1 is PRHDT and CDR2 is FYEKMQ in the germline V gene (reference sequence). The CDR3 covers 16 residues. The trim removed 5 bases at V and 6 bases at J, leaving 11 bases unmatched. CDR3 in amino acids: CASSHRGPGQGDGYTF. Here the CDR3 DNA reads TGTGCCAGCAGCCATCGGGGACCGGGACAGGGGGATGGCTACACCTTC.

The rearrangement joins TRBV9 to TRBJ2-7; TRBD2 matches at 9 bases. V trimming: 4 bases; J trimming: 2 bases; junction bases outside the gene matches: 7. The CDR3 extends over 15 amino acids. Germline V gene sequence: CDR1 SGDLS, CDR2 YYNGEE. CDR3 nucleotides: TGTGCCAGCAGCCCCGTAGCGGGAGTCACCTACGAGCAGTACTTC. It encodes CASSPVAGVTYEQYF.

The CDR3 DNA sequence: TGTGCCAGCAGTTTTCGAGGCGGTGAAAAACTGTTTTTT. Its translation is CASSFRGGEKLFF. The V gene is TRBV27, the J gene TRBJ1-4; D not certain. Germline assignment: CDR1 MNHEY and CDR2 SMNVEV (reference sequence). The CDR3 has 13 amino acids. V lost 3 bases and J 7 bases, leaving 9 bases between the germline ends.

The rearrangement joins TRBV7-9 to TRBJ2-1; TRBD2 matches 12 bases. This CDR3 comprises 17 residues. Unmatched junction bases numbered 12, after V lost 5 bases and J lost 7 bases. Germline CDR1 SEHNR, CDR2 FQNEAQ (reference sequence). CDR3 DNA sequence: TGTGCCAGCAGCATCCTAGCGGGGGGGCCCACTGGTAATGAGCAGTTCTTC. Its protein is CASSILAGGPTGNEQFF.

The rearrangement links TRBV27 to TRBJ2-7; 11 bases align to TRBD2. Germline V gene lookup returns CDR1 MNHEY and CDR2 SMNVEV (reference sequence). The V and J ends lost 5 bases and 3 bases, in that order; junction bases with no gene match: 3. CDR3 length: 14 amino acids. CDR3 DNA sequence: TGTGCCAGCAGTCCTCTAGCGGGAGGCTACGAGCAGTACTTC. This gives the protein CASSPLAGGYEQYF.

The J gene is TRBJ2-5, the V gene TRBV4-1; D is uncertain. Near its end, the DNA agrees better with TRBJ2-7, so the J call may be wrong. This CDR3 comprises 14 residues. Germline CDR1 is MGHRA and CDR2 is YSYEKL. The CDR3 DNA reads as TGCGCCAGCAGCCAAGAAGTTGTCTCCTACGAGCAGTACTTC. Residues: CASSQEVVSYEQYF.

The J gene is TRBJ1-1, the V gene TRBV19; D gene uncertain. Trimming shortened V by 1 base and J by 4 bases, and 7 bases separated the two germline ends. This CDR3 is 13 amino acids long. Germline V gives CDR1 LNHDA, CDR2 SQIVND (reference sequence). The CDR3 sequence is CASSIGQFTEAFF. CDR3 coding DNA: TGTGCCAGTAGTATAGGGCAATTCACTGAAGCTTTCTTT. Full variable domain (remainder filled in from reference TRBV19 and TRBJ1-1): DGGITQSPKYLFRKEGQNVTLSCEQNLNHDAMYWYRQDPGQGLRLIYYSQIVNDFQKGDIAEGYSVSREKKESFPLTVTSAQKNPTAFYLCASSIGQFTEAFFGQGTRLTVV.

This chain connects TRBV5-1 to TRBJ2-7; D is unclear. V was pared by 4 bases and J by 2 bases, with 10 bases between. The CDR3 has 13 residues. Germline lookup yields CDR1 SGHRS and CDR2 YFSETQ. CDR3 in amino acids: CASSPEAPYEQYF. DNA of the CDR3: TGCGCCAGCAGCCCTGAGGCCCCCTACGAGCAGTACTTC.

V gene TRBV2 combines with J gene TRBJ2-5; 9 bases fit TRBD1. This CDR3 comprises 16 residues. Per the germline V gene, CDR1 is SNHLY and CDR2 is FYNNEI. The V and J ends lost 6 bases and 5 bases, in that order; junction bases with no gene match: 13. The CDR3 DNA sequence: TGTGCCAGCAGCCCGGGACAGGGTCTTTATCGGGAGACCCAGTACTTC. This encodes CASSPGQGLYRETQYF.

This clone was seen only a few times. The J gene is TRBJ2-5, the V gene TRBV5-6; D might be TRBD2 (6 bases). V was pared by 0 bases and J by 2 bases, with 8 bases between. Germline V gene sequence: CDR1 SGHDT, CDR2 YYEEEE. The CDR3 sequence is 14 residues long. The CDR3 sequence: CASSLAGEQETQYF. The CDR3 bases are TGTGCCAGCAGCTTGGCGGGGGAACAAGAGACCCAGTACTTC.

This clone was seen more than once but under ten times. V gene TRBV14 combines with J gene TRBJ2-7; D is perhaps TRBD2 (6 bases). Trimming shortened V by 8 bases and J by 1 base, and 15 bases separated the two germline ends. The CDR3 spans 14 residues. The germline V gene has CDR1 SGHDN and CDR2 FVKESK. This chain's CDR3 is CASGGGRNSYEQYF. DNA of the CDR3: TGTGCCAGCGGGGGAGGACGCAATTCCTACGAGCAGTACTTC.

The chain links TRBV5-1 to TRBJ1-1, with TRBD1 matching over 7 bases. The junction had 2 bases not matched to a gene; V was cut back by 0 bases and J by 3 bases. Germline V CDR1 and CDR2: SGHRS, YFSETQ. The CDR3 contains 14 residues. The CDR3 loop is CASSLGQGYTEAFF. The DNA for the CDR3 is TGCGCCAGCAGCTTGGGACAGGGATACACTGAAGCTTTCTTT.

The gene calls are TRBV6-5 and TRBJ2-6; 9 bases are a match to TRBD1. CDR3 length: 15 residues. Germline CDR1 reads MNHEY; CDR2 reads SVGAGI. V trimming: 7 bases; J trimming: 3 bases; junction bases outside the gene matches: 4. CDR3 sequence (DNA): TGTGCCAGCACACAGGGGGCGCTTGGGGCCAACGTCCTGACTTTC. It codes for CASTQGALGANVLTF.

The chain couples TRBV14 to TRBJ2-1; TRBD2 matches at 8 bases. The V gene end was trimmed by 3 bases and the J gene end by 6 bases; junction bases not matched to a gene: 1. The germline V gene encodes CDR1 SGHDN and CDR2 FVKESK. The CDR3 is made up of 13 amino acids. Here the CDR3 DNA reads TGTGCCAGCAGCCAGCTAGCGGGCAATGAGCAGTTCTTC. Amino acid sequence: CASSQLAGNEQFF.

The chain employs TRBV28 and TRBJ1-5, with a possible D match to TRBD1 (5 bases). Germline-derived CDR1 and CDR2 are MDHEN and SYDVKM. V lost 2 bases, J lost 1 base, and 15 bases lay in between. The CDR3 has 17 residues. CDR3 protein: CASSLAGSIGSNQPQHF. CDR3 coding DNA: TGTGCCAGCAGTTTAGCAGGGTCGATAGGAAGCAATCAGCCCCAGCATTTT.

The chain has TRBV4-1 and TRBJ2-3, with 9 bases lining up with TRBD2. J gave up 2 bases and V 0 bases, and 6 bases lay outside the gene matches. The CDR3 sequence is 17 residues long. The V gene's germline CDR1 is MGHRA and CDR2 YSYEKL. CDR3 coding DNA: TGCGCCAGCAGCCAAGAGGGGCGGGGGGGATACACAGATACGCAGTATTTT. The encoded protein is CASSQEGRGGYTDTQYF.

This rearrangement joins TRBV4-1 to TRBJ2-3; perhaps TRBD2 as D (6 bases). There are 17 residues in the CDR3. Germline-derived CDR1 and CDR2 are MGHRA and YSYEKL. Trimming removed 0 bases at V and 2 bases at J, with 15 bases between. The CDR3 is CASSQDLFAGYTDTQYF. The CDR3 nucleotides are TGCGCCAGCAGCCAAGATTTGTTCGCGGGATACACAGATACGCAGTATTTT.

This sequence joins TRBV27 and TRBJ2-7; a possible D gene is TRBD2 (5 bases). The CDR3 runs 13 residues. Trimming pared 0 bases from V and 5 bases from J, leaving 8 bases between. Per the germline V gene, CDR1 is MNHEY and CDR2 is SMNVEV (reference sequence). The CDR3 reads CASSLSLGDEQYF. The CDR3 coding sequence is TGTGCCAGCAGTTTATCGTTGGGAGACGAGCAGTACTTC.

The chain links TRBV7-6 to TRBJ1-5; unclear D gene. The CDR3 is 13 amino acids. Germline CDR1 reads SGHVS; CDR2 reads FNYEAQ. V was shortened by 5 bases and J by 0 bases, with 5 bases between the two germline ends. CDR3 in DNA: TGTGCCAGCAGCACTAATAGCAATCAGCCCCAGCATTTT. Its protein is CASSTNSNQPQHF.

The chain carries TRBV4-1 and TRBJ1-1; 7 nucleotides agree with TRBD1. Germline V gene data show CDR1 as MGHRA and CDR2 as YSYEKL. The CDR3 runs to 14 residues. After removal of 6 bases from V and 2 bases from J, the junction contained 6 bases not matched to a gene. CDR3 sequence: CASSTYRGNTEAFF. The CDR3 bases are TGCGCCAGCAGTACCTACAGGGGAAACACTGAAGCTTTCTTT.

CDR3 coding DNA: TGTGCCAGCAGCATGCGAGACAGAGTGGCCTACGAGCAGTACTTC. It translates to CASSMRDRVAYEQYF. The chain uses TRBV21-1 and TRBJ2-7; the table gives TRBD1 as D, unverified against the DNA. TRBV21-1 is assigned pseudogene status. The CDR3 contains 15 residues.